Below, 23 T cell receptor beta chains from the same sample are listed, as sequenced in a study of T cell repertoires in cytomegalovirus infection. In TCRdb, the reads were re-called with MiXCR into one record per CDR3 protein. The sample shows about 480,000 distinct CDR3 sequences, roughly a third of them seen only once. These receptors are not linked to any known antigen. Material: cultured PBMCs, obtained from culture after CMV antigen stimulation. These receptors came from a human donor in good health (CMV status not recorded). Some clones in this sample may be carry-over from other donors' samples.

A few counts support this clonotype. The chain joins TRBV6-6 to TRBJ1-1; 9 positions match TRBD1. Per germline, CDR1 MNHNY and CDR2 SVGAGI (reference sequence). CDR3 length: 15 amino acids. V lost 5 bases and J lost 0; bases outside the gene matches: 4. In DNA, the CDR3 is TGTGCCAGCAGTAGGGACAGGGACATGAACACTGAAGCTTTCTTT. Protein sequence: CASSRDRDMNTEAFF.

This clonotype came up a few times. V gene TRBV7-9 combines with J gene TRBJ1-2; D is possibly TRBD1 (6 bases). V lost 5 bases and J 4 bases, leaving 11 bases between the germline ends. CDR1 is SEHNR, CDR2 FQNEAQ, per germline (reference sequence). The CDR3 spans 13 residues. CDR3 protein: CASSVTGSYGYTF. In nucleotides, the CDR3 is TGTGCCAGCAGCGTCACAGGGAGCTATGGCTACACCTTC.

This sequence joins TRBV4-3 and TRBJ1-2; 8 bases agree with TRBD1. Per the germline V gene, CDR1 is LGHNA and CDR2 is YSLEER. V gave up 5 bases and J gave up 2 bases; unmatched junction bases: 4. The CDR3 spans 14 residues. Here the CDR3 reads CASSAGGSNYGYTF. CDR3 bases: TGCGCCAGCAGCGCAGGGGGCTCCAACTATGGCTACACCTTC.

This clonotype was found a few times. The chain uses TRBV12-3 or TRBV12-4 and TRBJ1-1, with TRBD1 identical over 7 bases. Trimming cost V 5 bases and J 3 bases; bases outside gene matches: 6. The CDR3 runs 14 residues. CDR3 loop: CASSGQGVDTEAFF. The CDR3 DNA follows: TGTGCCAGCAGTGGCCAGGGGGTAGACACTGAAGCTTTCTTT.

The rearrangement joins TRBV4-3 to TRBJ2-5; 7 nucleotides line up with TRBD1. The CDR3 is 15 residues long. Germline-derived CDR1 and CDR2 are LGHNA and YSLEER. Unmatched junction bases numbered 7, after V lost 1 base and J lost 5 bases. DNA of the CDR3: TGCGCCAGCAGCCAAGGACAGGGCCAACGGGAGACCCAGTACTTC. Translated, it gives CASSQGQGQRETQYF.

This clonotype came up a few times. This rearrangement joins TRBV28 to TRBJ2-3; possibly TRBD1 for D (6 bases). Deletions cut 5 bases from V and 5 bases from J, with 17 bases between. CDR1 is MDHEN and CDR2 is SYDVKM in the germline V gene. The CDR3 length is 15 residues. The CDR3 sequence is CASSPLLGGQDTQYF. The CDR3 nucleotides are TGTGCCAGCAGTCCCCTTTTAGGGGGTCAAGATACGCAGTATTTT.

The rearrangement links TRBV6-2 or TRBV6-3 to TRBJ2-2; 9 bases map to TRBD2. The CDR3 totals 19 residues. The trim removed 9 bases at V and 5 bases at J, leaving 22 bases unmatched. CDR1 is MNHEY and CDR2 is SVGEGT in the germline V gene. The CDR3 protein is CASRPILAGLIIVTGELFF. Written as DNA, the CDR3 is TGTGCCAGTCGTCCGATCCTAGCGGGATTAATTATCGTAACCGGGGAGCTGTTTTTT.

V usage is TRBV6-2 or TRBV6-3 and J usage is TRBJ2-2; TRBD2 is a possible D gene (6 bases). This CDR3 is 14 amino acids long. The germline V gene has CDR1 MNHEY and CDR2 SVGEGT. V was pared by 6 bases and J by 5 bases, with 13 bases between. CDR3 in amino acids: CASRMGLSTGELFF. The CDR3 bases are TGTGCCAGCAGGATGGGACTTTCGACCGGGGAGCTGTTTTTT.

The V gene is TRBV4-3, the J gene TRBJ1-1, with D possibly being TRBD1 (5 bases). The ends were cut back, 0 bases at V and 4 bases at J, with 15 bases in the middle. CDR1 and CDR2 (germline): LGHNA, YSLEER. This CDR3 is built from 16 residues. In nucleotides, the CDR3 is TGCGCCAGCAGCCAAGAACCTGCGGGGGTATTCACTGAAGCTTTCTTT. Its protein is CASSQEPAGVFTEAFF.

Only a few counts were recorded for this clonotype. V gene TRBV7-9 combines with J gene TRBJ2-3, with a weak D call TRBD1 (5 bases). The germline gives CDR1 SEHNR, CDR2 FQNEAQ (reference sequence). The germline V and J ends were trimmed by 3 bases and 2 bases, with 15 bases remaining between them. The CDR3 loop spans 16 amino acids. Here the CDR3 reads CASSFWRGAPTDTQYF. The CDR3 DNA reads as TGTGCCAGCAGCTTTTGGCGTGGGGCCCCCACAGATACGCAGTATTTT.

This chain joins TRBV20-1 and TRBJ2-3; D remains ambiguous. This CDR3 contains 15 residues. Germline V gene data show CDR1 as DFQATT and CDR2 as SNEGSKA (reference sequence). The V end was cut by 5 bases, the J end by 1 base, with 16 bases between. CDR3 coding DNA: TGCAGTGCTCCGGGCCCCCCCGCTGGCACAGATACGCAGTATTTT. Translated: CSAPGPPAGTDTQYF.

The CDR3 reads CASSPRGLTEPNTEAFF. CDR3 in DNA: TGTGCCAGCAGCCCGAGGGGGTTAACCGAACCGAACACTGAAGCTTTCTTT. This chain joins TRBV27 and TRBJ1-1; D is perhaps TRBD1 (6 bases). The CDR3 extends over 17 amino acids. Germline V lookup: CDR1 MNHEY, CDR2 SMNVEV (reference sequence). Trimming removed 6 bases at V and 1 base at J, with 21 bases between.

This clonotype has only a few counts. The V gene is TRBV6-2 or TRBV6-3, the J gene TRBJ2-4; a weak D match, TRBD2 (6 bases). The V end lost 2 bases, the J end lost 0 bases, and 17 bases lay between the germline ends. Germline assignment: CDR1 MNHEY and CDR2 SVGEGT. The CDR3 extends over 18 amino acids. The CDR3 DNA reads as TGTGCCAGCAGTTACCCCGCCAGCGGGCCCTTAGCCAAAAACATTCAGTACTTC. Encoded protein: CASSYPASGPLAKNIQYF.

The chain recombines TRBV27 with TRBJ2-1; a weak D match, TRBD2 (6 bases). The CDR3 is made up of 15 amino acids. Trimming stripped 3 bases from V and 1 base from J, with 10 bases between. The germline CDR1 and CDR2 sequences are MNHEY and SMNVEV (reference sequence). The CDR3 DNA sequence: TGTGCCAGCAGTTTGATACTAGCTTCCTACAATGAGCAGTTCTTC. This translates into CASSLILASYNEQFF.

CDR3 DNA sequence: TGTGCCAGCAACGACCCGGGACAGAAGACTATAGAGCAGTACTTC. As protein: CASNDPGQKTIEQYF. This rearrangement joins TRBV3-1 to TRBJ2-7; 7 bases fit TRBD1. The junction had 16 bases not matched to a gene; V was cut back by 7 bases and J by 7 bases. The germline V gene has CDR1 LGHDT and CDR2 YNNKEL (reference sequence). CDR3 length: 15 residues.

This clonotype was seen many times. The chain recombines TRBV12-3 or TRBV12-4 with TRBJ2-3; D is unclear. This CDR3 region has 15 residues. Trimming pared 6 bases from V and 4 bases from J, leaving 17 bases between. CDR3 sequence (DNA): TGTGCCAGCAGATCGAGGAGCCCCCGCGCAGATACGCAGTATTTT. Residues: CASRSRSPRADTQYF.

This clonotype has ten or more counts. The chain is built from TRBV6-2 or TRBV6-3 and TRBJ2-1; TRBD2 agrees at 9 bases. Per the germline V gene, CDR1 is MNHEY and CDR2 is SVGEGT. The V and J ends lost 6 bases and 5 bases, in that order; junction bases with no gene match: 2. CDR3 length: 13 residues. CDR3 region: CASRGTSNNEQFF. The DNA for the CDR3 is TGTGCCAGCAGAGGGACTAGCAACAATGAGCAGTTCTTC.

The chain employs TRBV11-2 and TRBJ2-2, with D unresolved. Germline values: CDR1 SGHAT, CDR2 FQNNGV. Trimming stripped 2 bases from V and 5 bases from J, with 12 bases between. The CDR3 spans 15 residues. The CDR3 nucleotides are TGTGCCAGCAGCTTACCCGCCCCGTCGACCGGGGAGCTGTTTTTT. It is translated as CASSLPAPSTGELFF. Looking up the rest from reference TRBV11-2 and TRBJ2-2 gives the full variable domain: EAGVAQSPRYKIIEKRQSVAFWCNPISGHATLYWYQQILGQGPKLLIQFQNNGVVDDSQLPKDRFSAERLKGVDSTLKIQPAKLEDSAVYLCASSLPAPSTGELFFGEGSRLTVL.

CDR3 loop: CSVAGAGVAGELFF. The DNA of the CDR3 is TGCAGCGTTGCCGGGGCGGGAGTGGCCGGGGAGCTGTTTTTT. The chain carries TRBV29-1 and TRBJ2-2; 7 bases align to TRBD2. Germline trimming cut 4 bases from V and 6 bases from J; bases unmatched to any gene: 8. The CDR3 is 14 residues long. The V gene's germline CDR1 is SQVTM and CDR2 ANQGSEA.

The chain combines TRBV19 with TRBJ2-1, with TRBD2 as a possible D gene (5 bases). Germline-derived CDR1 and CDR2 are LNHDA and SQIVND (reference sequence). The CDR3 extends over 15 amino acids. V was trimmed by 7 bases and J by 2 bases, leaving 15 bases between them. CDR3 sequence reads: CASIDGVSPYNEQFF. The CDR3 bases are TGTGCCAGTATCGACGGGGTGAGTCCCTACAATGAGCAGTTCTTC.

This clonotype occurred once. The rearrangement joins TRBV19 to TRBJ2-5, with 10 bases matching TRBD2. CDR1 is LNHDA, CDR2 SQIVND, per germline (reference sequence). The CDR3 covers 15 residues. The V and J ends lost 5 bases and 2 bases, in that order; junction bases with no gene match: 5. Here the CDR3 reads CASSPGLARQETQYF. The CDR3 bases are TGTGCCAGTAGTCCGGGACTAGCGAGACAAGAGACCCAGTACTTC.

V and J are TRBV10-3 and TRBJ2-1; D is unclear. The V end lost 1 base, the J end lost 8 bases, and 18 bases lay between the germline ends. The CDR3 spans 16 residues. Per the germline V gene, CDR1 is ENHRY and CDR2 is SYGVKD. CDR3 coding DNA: TGTGCCATCAGTGAGTTCTTTAAAGGATACGGGTATGAGCAGTTCTTC. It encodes CAISEFFKGYGYEQFF.

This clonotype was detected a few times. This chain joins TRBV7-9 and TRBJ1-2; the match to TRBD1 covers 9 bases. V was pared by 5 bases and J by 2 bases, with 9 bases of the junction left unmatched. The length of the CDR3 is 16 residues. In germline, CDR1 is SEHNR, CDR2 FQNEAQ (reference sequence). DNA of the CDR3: TGTGCCAGCAGCGAAGGACAGGGGCCCTCAAACTATGGCTACACCTTC. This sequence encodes CASSEGQGPSNYGYTF.